The text below deals with one T cell receptor beta chain. Its specificity is not known. The repertoire was sequenced with immunoSEQ multiplex PCR; TCRdb's copy has only in-frame clones and lacks some. The sample contains approximately 1.9 million clones, around 95% of which appear only once. There are 16 residues in the CDR3. The germline CDR1 and CDR2 sequences are SQVTM and ANQGSEA. The naive CD8 subset, CD45RO-negative cells positively selected for CCR7, excluded terminally differentiated effector memory CD45RA+ cells. These data belong to a study of shared clonotypes between healthy human individuals. Study details: Donor composition was a couple of women and a few men, aged 18 to 49. Overall study results and limits: The study drew on few donors, limiting represented genetic and exposure-history diversity. Non-shared clonotypes had lower generation probabilities than those shared by all four donors.

This clonotype was obtained from a man aged 18 to 30 in good health. Some clones in this sample may be carry-over from other donors' samples. The rearrangement uses TRBV29-1 and TRBJ2-5, with 8 bases identical to TRBD2. The DNA end is a closer match to TRBJ2-7, so the J assignment may be wrong. The sequenced material came from naive CD8+ T cells from PBMCs. In nucleotides, the CDR3 is TGCAGCGTTGAAGGGGGTACGGGAGGGCCTCGGGGCGAGCAGTACTTC. Its protein product is CSVEGGTGGPRGEQYF.